The present TCR beta chain was sequenced within a study of Tregs in tolerant kidney transplant recipients. V was clipped by 6 bases and J by 4 bases, with 15 bases between them. Per germline, CDR1 SEHNR and CDR2 FQNEAQ (reference sequence). The CDR3 covers 14 residues. Study observations and caveats: The small number of patients limits these findings pending further validation. Activated donor B cell expansion appeared to reveal the most relevant donor-specific TCRbeta repertoire.

Method: immunoSEQ multiplex PCR; TCRdb's copy keeps in-frame clones and lacks some. The data contain roughly 250,000 clones, around 81% of them singletons. This clone showed up just once. The antigen is undetermined. The chain links TRBV7-9 to TRBJ2-5, with D possibly matching TRBD1 (6 bases). Sequencing was done on a sample of CD4+ T cells from blood. This sequence originates from a human donor in good health. The DNA of the CDR3 is TGTGCCAGCAGTCCAGGGGCTGCTCGAGAGACCCAGTACTTC. Translation: CASSPGAARETQYF. Looking up the rest from reference TRBV7-9 and TRBJ2-5 gives the full variable domain: DTGVSQNPRHKITKRGQNVTFRCDPISEHNRLYWYRQTLGQGPEFLTYFQNEAQLEKSRLLSDRFSAERPKGSFSTLEIQRTEQGDSAMYLCASSPGAARETQYFGPGTRLLVL.